The clone carrying this T cell receptor beta chain was seen many times. Germline V gene sequence: CDR1 MNHNS, CDR2 SASEGT. This CDR3 spans 12 amino acids. V lost 6 bases and J 7 bases, leaving 10 bases between the germline ends. The sample comes from a study of regulatory T cells in long-lasting Graves disease. Arm-PCR of CDR3 regions with iRepertoire HTBI primers generated TCR beta libraries. From the multiplex PCR reads, TCRdb called clonotypes with MiXCR, one entry per CDR3 protein. This table has about 220,000 distinct CDR3 sequences, 18% appearing once. Described time point: newly diagnosed GD, antithyroid drugs for less than 3 months. TCR sequences were obtained from RNA taken from PBMCs. Peripheral blood, roughly 8.8 milliliters of it, was drawn into EDTA tubes.

The TCR originated in a female donor with Graves disease. V gene TRBV6-1 combines with J gene TRBJ1-5; D unclear. Sequencing used peripheral blood mononuclear cells (PBMCs), obtained at new diagnosis, from a patient treated with antithyroid drugs. The CDR3 protein is CASRQSGQPQHF. CDR3 coding DNA: TGTGCCAGCAGACAAAGCGGACAGCCCCAGCATTTT.